A selection of T cell receptor beta chains follows, all from one sample in a study of T cells in Graves' hyperthyroidism and ophthalmopathy. TCRdb fed the multiplex PCR reads into MiXCR, producing one record per CDR3 protein. The sample lists roughly 170,000 distinct CDR3 sequences, approximately 9% occurring once. What was sequenced was blood. These receptor sequences come from a woman aged 18-29 years with Graves' hyperthyroidism that later progressed to Graves' ophthalmopathy. CDR3s include the opening cysteine and the closing phenylalanine or tryptophan. A D gene is named only where the DNA matches it firmly. Clone size is shown for a subset of rows, as once, few, many or a class of expanded clone.

TRBV4-2,.,.,TRBJ1-3,TGTGCCAGTAGCCAAGACGTCCGTAACAGGGTAGGGGACACCATATATTTT,CASSQDVRNRVGDTIYF
TRBV10-3,TRBD2,many,TRBJ2-1,TGTGCCATCAGTGAGTCGATGGCTAGCGGGAGAAGTCACAATGAGCAGTTCTTC,CAISESMASGRSHNEQFF
TRBV20-1,.,many,TRBJ1-1,TGCAGTGCTAGAATACAGGGTCTGAACACTGAAGCTTTCTTT,CSARIQGLNTEAFF
TRBV7-2,TRBD2,many,TRBJ2-7,TGTGCCAGCAGCTTGGAGCGGGGGGGGTACGAGCAGTACTTC,CASSLERGGYEQYF
TRBV20-1,TRBD1,many,TRBJ1-5,TGCAGTGCGTCGGACAGGGGGCCTAGCAATCAGCCCCAGCATTTT,CSASDRGPSNQPQHF
TRBV19,.,.,TRBJ2-7,TGTGCCAGTAGTAGAGACTACTCCTACGAGCAGTACTTC,CASSRDYSYEQYF
TRBV12-3/TRBV12-4,.,many,TRBJ1-6,TGTGCCAGCAGACTCCGGGACGCCAATAATTCACCCCTCCACTTT,CASRLRDANNSPLHF
TRBV2,.,.,TRBJ1-6,TGTGCCGGATCATCGTCTACCCCACCCCTCCACTTT,CAGSSSTPPLHF
TRBV7-2,TRBD1,many,TRBJ2-5,TGTGCCAGCAGCCAGCGACAGGGGGCGGACCGTTTAAACTTC,CASSQRQGADRLNF
TRBV9,.,few,TRBJ2-7,TGTGCCAGCAGCGTAGCCGAGGGGGTTGAGCAGTACTTC,CASSVAEGVEQYF
TRBV28,TRBD1,many,TRBJ1-4,TGTGCCAGCAGTGCAGCACCCGGGACAGGGGGCGAAAAACTGTTTTTT,CASSAAPGTGGEKLFF
TRBV20-1,.,many,TRBJ2-3,TGCAGTGCTAGAGATATTCTCCCCCCTGATACGCAGTATTTT,CSARDILPPDTQYF
TRBV6-1,.,many,TRBJ1-2,TGTGCCAGCAGTGAAAATGAGCTCCCGCGCTTCATTAACTATGGCTACACCTTC,CASSENELPRFINYGYTF
TRBV7-2,.,many,TRBJ1-2,TGTGCCAGCAGCTTAGCGAGGGGCTATGGCTACACCTTC,CASSLARGYGYTF
TRBV20-1,.,many,TRBJ2-1,TGCAGTGCTTACCGGGGCTACAACAATGAGCAGTTCTTC,CSAYRGYNNEQFF
TRBV5-4,.,.,TRBJ1-1,TGTGCCAGCAGACGAATGCCGGGACCCGTCAACACTGAAGCTTTCTTT,CASRRMPGPVNTEAFF
TRBV7-8,.,.,TRBJ2-1,TGTGCCAGCAGAGCAGGGGCGGTTAATGAGCAGTTCTTC,CASRAGAVNEQFF
TRBV9,TRBD2,many,TRBJ2-1,TGTGCCAGCAGCGTAGTTGGTAGCGGGAGCGAGCAGTTCTTC,CASSVVGSGSEQFF
TRBV7-2,.,many,TRBJ2-7,TGTGCCAGCAGCTCCTCAGGGCACGAGCAGTACTTC,CASSSSGHEQYF
TRBV30,.,.,TRBJ1-1,TGTGGGCCGGACACCGAAGCTTTCTTT,CGPDTEAFF
TRBV11-2,.,many,TRBJ1-3,TGTGCCAGCAGCTTAATGGGGTTTGCTGGAAACACCATATATTTT,CASSLMGFAGNTIYF
TRBV11-2,TRBD1,many,TRBJ1-5,TGTGCCAGCAGCCCCAGCGGGACAGGGCATCAGCCCCAGCATTTT,CASSPSGTGHQPQHF
TRBV20-1,.,many,TRBJ1-5,TGCAGTGCTAGAGATGGAGGGCCGAGCAATCAGCCCCAGCATTTT,CSARDGGPSNQPQHF
TRBV6-2/TRBV6-3,.,.,TRBJ1-2,TGTGCCAGCAGTTACTCTCGGAAAGCGGGCTACACCTTC,CASSYSRKAGYTF
TRBV12-3/TRBV12-4,.,many,TRBJ1-1,TGTGCCAGCAGTTGGGGGGGGGCAGACACTGAAGCTTTCTTT,CASSWGGADTEAFF
TRBV6-1,.,few,TRBJ1-1,TGTGCCAGCAGAGACAGCCACACTGAAGCTTTCTTT,CASRDSHTEAFF
TRBV20-1,TRBD1,many,TRBJ2-4,TGCAGTGCTCAGGGGGCTAGCCTAGCCAAAAACATTCAGTACTTC,CSAQGASLAKNIQYF
TRBV28,TRBD1,few,TRBJ2-5,TGTGCCAGCAGTCGGCGGACAGGCGAGACCCAGTACTTC,CASSRRTGETQYF
TRBV6-2/TRBV6-3,.,many,TRBJ1-4,TGTGCCAGCGAACGAGCGACAGGATCGGGCAATGAAAAACTGTTTTTT,CASERATGSGNEKLFF
TRBV2,TRBD2,many,TRBJ2-1,TGTGCCAGCAGCGGAATGGGGGGGAATGAGCAGTTCTTC,CASSGMGGNEQFF
TRBV6-2/TRBV6-3,TRBD2,many,TRBJ2-7,TGTGCCAGCAGAACCGGGGGGACCTACGAGCAGTACTTC,CASRTGGTYEQYF
TRBV29-1,TRBD1,many,TRBJ1-3,TGCAGCGCACAGGGGTCTGGAAACACCATATATTTT,CSAQGSGNTIYF
TRBV2,.,many,TRBJ2-4,TGTGCCAGCACCAGACTAGCCAAAAACATTCAGTACTTC,CASTRLAKNIQYF
TRBV28,.,many,TRBJ2-7,TGTGCCAGCAGCAACGACCCCCAGTTACCCTACGAGCAGTACTTC,CASSNDPQLPYEQYF
TRBV2,.,many,TRBJ1-1,TGTGCCAGCAGTGAATGGGAATCCCCCGAAGCTTTCTTT,CASSEWESPEAFF
TRBV12-3/TRBV12-4,TRBD1,many,TRBJ2-7,TGTGCCAGCAGTTTGACAGGGGCCAACTACGAGCAGTACTTC,CASSLTGANYEQYF
TRBV9,TRBD1,many,TRBJ2-7,TGTGCCAGCAGCGTAGATGGGGGGACAGGGGCTGTGGGATACGAGCAGTACTTC,CASSVDGGTGAVGYEQYF
TRBV28,.,many,TRBJ2-7,TGTGCCAGCAGTTTAAGGCTAGCAGCCTACGAGCAGTACTTC,CASSLRLAAYEQYF
TRBV20-1,.,few,TRBJ2-2,TGCAGTGCCCCCGAGACTCCCCACACCGGGGAGCTGTTTTTT,CSAPETPHTGELFF
TRBV10-3,TRBD2,many,TRBJ2-1,TGTGCCATCAGCAAGAACCAACTAGCGGGAGGGAGGTCGTTACACGATGAGCAGTTCTTC,CAISKNQLAGGRSLHDEQFF
TRBV3-1,.,many,TRBJ2-7,TGTGCCAGCAGCCAAGTTAGCAGCGAGCAGTACTTC,CASSQVSSEQYF
TRBV7-8,.,many,TRBJ2-2,TGTGCCAGCAGCTTAGGCAGGAACACCGGGGAGCTGTTTTTT,CASSLGRNTGELFF
TRBV30,.,many,TRBJ2-1,TGTGCCTGGAGCGGTTGGCAGGGAGGATCCCAACCCTACAATGAGCAGTTCTTC,CAWSGWQGGSQPYNEQFF
TRBV29-1,TRBD1,many,TRBJ2-7,TGCAGCGTAGCCGGACAGGGCAAGTCCTACGAGCAGTACTTC,CSVAGQGKSYEQYF
TRBV4-1,.,few,TRBJ2-1,TGCGCCAGCAGCCAGGTCGGGTCTCCCGCGGGGTTCTTC,CASSQVGSPAGFF
TRBV28,.,many,TRBJ1-4,TGTGCCAGCAGTCTGACAGGCTCGTTGGAAAAACTGTTTTTT,CASSLTGSLEKLFF
TRBV7-9,.,many,TRBJ2-1,TGTGCCAGCACCCTACCGCCAGGGGGGAATGAGCAGTTCTTC,CASTLPPGGNEQFF
TRBV30,.,many,TRBJ1-4,TGTGCCTGGACCCGAACCGGACGTGAAAAACTGTTTTTT,CAWTRTGREKLFF
TRBV7-9,TRBD2,many,TRBJ2-1,TGTGCCAGCAGCGACACTAGCGGGGGGCCTGGGTATGAGCAGTTCTTC,CASSDTSGGPGYEQFF
TRBV11-2,.,many,TRBJ2-3,TGTGCCAGCAGCCCTCAACTATCGGATACGCAGTATTTT,CASSPQLSDTQYF
TRBV30,.,many,TRBJ2-4,TGTGCCTGGGGTGGGCTCGGGACCCCGAACATTCAGTACTTC,CAWGGLGTPNIQYF
TRBV20-1,TRBD2,.,TRBJ2-1,TGCAGTGTCAAGCGGGAGAACGGTTTCTACAATGAGCAGTTCTTC,CSVKRENGFYNEQFF
TRBV7-2,TRBD1,many,TRBJ1-1,TGTGCCAGCAGCAAACGGACAGGTCGCCTGAACACTGAAGCTTTCTTT,CASSKRTGRLNTEAFF
TRBV7-7,.,many,TRBJ2-1,TGTGCTAGCAGCCCACCCGGGTACAATGAGCAGTTCTTC,CASSPPGYNEQFF
TRBV2,TRBD2,many,TRBJ2-3,TGTGCCAGCAGTGAAGATGGGGGACTAGCTTATTCAGATACGCAGTATTTT,CASSEDGGLAYSDTQYF
TRBV5-5,TRBD1,many,TRBJ1-1,TGTGCCACCGGGGGACAGGGTAGCACTGAAGCTTTCTTT,CATGGQGSTEAFF
TRBV7-9,TRBD2,many,TRBJ2-1,TGTGCCAGCAGCTTCGCGAGCGGGAGGGGCTACAATGAGCAGTTCTTC,CASSFASGRGYNEQFF
TRBV7-9,TRBD2,many,TRBJ2-5,TGTGCCAGCGGGGGGGGAGGGGACCAAGAGACCCAGTACTTC,CASGGGGDQETQYF